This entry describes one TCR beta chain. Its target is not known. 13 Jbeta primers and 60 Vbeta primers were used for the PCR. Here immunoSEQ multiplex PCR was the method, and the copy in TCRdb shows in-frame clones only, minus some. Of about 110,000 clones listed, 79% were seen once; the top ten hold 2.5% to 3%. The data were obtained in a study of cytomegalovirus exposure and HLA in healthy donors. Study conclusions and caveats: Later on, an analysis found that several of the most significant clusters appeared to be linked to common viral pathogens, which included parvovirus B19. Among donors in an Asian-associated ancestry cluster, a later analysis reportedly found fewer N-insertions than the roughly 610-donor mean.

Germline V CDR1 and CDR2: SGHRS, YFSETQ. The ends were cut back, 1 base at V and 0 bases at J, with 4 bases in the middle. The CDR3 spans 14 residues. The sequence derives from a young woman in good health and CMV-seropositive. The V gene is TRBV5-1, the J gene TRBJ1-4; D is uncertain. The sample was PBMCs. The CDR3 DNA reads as TGCGCCAGCAGCTTGCCTGCAACTAATGAAAAACTGTTTTTT. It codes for CASSLPATNEKLFF.